The source of this TCR beta chain is a study of OX40 agonist ivuxolimab in advanced cancers. Background for the entire study: Ivuxolimab was an agonistic, fully human IgG2 monoclonal antibody directed against OX40 (CD134), a costimulatory receptor. Intravenous ivuxolimab was administered to patients every 2 weeks at six dose levels: 0.01, 0.1, 0.3, 1.5, 3 and 10 mg/kg. Of the approximately 50 patients in dose escalation, 19 had hepatocellular carcinoma, approximately 15 had melanoma, 9 had renal cell carcinoma and 9 had head and neck cancer. A male proportion of nearly 85% and a mean age of about 60 years, ranging from about 23 to 90, were recorded for the dose-escalation cohort. Patients were allowed to have had prior anti-PD-1, anti-PD-L1 or anti-CTLA-4 therapy, and approximately 40% of the dose-escalation patients had previously received checkpoint inhibitors. Partial responses were achieved by three dose-escalation patients, of whom one had hepatocellular carcinoma and two had cutaneous melanoma. The point of sequencing TCRbeta in the periphery was to test whether ivuxolimab changed TCR sequence diversity and drove clonal T-cell expansion. The monotherapy dose-escalation portion (N of about 52 patients) of the phase I ivuxolimab trial is reported in the paper.

Comments on this clone: The specificity of this receptor is unknown. Base-call qualities are not available, and no considerably larger clone is one nucleotide away.

What the research found in general, with its limitations: In partial responders in the 0.1-3.0 mg/kg groups, normalized peripheral clonal expansion was found to be among the lowest, especially among CD8+ T cells. Which antigens the clonally expanded peripheral T cells were specific for was not determined. At doses of 0.1 to 3.0 mg/kg, clonal expansion of both CD4+ and CD8+ blood T cells was observed from baseline to week 6. Low levels of normalized T-cell clonal expansion were also shown by some nonresponding patients. On average, CD8+ T cells showed more expanded clones than CD4+ T cells after ivuxolimab.

Genomic DNA was extracted from sorted cells for sequencing of the TCRbeta CDR3 region. The immunoSEQ Assay was used for sequencing of TCRbeta CDR3 regions. TCRdb holds this immuneACCESS table with in-frame rearrangements only. Some clones are missing; in checked studies, unresolved V genes explain under half, and the rest has no known cause. This sample lists around 60,000 clones; approximately 78% were detected once. The top ten hold 1.9% of the sample. V loses 5 bases, J loses 2 bases, and the germline ends lie 11 bases apart. From a lookup of the germline V gene, CDR1 and CDR2 are SGHAT and FQNNGV. From its cysteine to its phenylalanine, the CDR3 spans 14 amino acids. Just the 42-base CDR3 DNA is kept, in frame starting at base 1. Patients with autoimmune disease history or receiving systemic immunosuppression were excluded from the trial. In every dose cohort, peripheral blood was drawn for TCR sequencing at baseline, cycle 4 day 1, and cycle 7 day 1. The samples were drawn from a first-in-human, open-label, multicenter phase I dose-escalation trial of ivuxolimab. The trial enrolled adults with locally advanced or metastatic head and neck squamous cell, hepatocellular, melanoma or renal cell carcinoma. Before TCR sequencing, CD4+ T cells and CD8+ T cells from peripheral blood were sorted into separate populations.

The rearranged chain carries TRBV11-2 and TRBJ2-3; TRBD1 is a weak D gene call, 6 bases matching. The source is an adult with an advanced solid tumor such as melanoma, head and neck, liver or kidney cancer. Sequenced material: CD4+ or CD8+ T cells sorted from blood, taken in a trial of the OX40 agonist ivuxolimab. Here the CDR3 is given as CASSPRTDTDTQYF. The DNA sequence is given as TGTGCCAGCAGCCCCCGGACAGACACAGATACGCAGTATTTT. Outside the CDR3, residues come from the reference TRBV11-2 and TRBJ2-3 proteins, so the full variable domain is: EAGVAQSPRYKIIEKRQSVAFWCNPISGHATLYWYQQILGQGPKLLIQFQNNGVVDDSQLPKDRFSAERLKGVDSTLKIQPAKLEDSAVYLCASSPRTDTDTQYFGPGTRLTVL.